This T cell receptor (beta chain) was captured in a study of cytomegalovirus exposure and HLA in healthy donors. Overall study findings and caveats: Earlier analysis yielded a pattern in which most TCR beta V segments were productive about 90% or about 30% of the time.

The PCR contained 60 Vbeta and 13 Jbeta primers. The repertoire was sequenced with immunoSEQ multiplex PCR; TCRdb's copy has only in-frame clones and lacks some. The sample lists tens of thousands of clones, 55% to 75% occurring once. Concerning this clone: Its specificity is unknown.

The CDR3 consists of 15 residues. Trimming cost V 2 bases and J 0 bases, with 14 bases left between them. Germline values: CDR1 GTSNPN, CDR2 SVGIG (reference sequence). The chain carries TRBV30 and TRBJ2-7; maybe TRBD1 (6 bases). The sequence was obtained from a woman in her forties in good health and CMV-seropositive. The sample taken for sequencing was PBMCs. CDR3 DNA sequence: TGTGCCTGGAGTTCCCCGCCGGACAGCTCCTACGAGCAGTACTTC. Translation gives CAWSSPPDSSYEQYF.